This TCR beta chain derives from a study of cytomegalovirus exposure and HLA in healthy donors. Regarding the study as a whole: Earlier findings revealed that most TCR beta V segments proved productive either about 87% or about 30% of the time. When analyzed later, a missense DCLRE1C variant was found to be linked to TCR beta V- and J-gene trimming.

The count of this clone is one. Its antigen is as yet unknown. At one end the junction does not follow the germline gene, possibly because of a read error. Amplification used 60 Vbeta primers and 13 Jbeta primers. Profiled with immunoSEQ multiplex PCR; TCRdb holds only in-frame clones, not every one. The sample includes some 150,000 clones, around 82% of them seen just once. The sample was PBMCs. This TCR derives from a woman aged 45-59 years in good health and CMV-seropositive.

The CDR3 loop reads CASSYSRDRASLYF. In DNA form, the CDR3 reads TGTGCCAGCAGTTACTCGCGGGACAGGGCCTCCCTGTACTTT. V gene TRBV6-6 combines with J gene TRBJ1-1, with TRBD1 identical over 9 bases. The CDR3 consists of 14 residues. Germline V lookup: CDR1 MNHNY, CDR2 SVGAGI (reference sequence).